A selection of T cell receptor beta chains follows, all from one sample in a study of PD-1 blockade in mismatch repair-deficient tumors. Measured with immunoSEQ multiplex PCR; TCRdb has only the in-frame clones, and not every one. The sample holds about 9,100 clones, 75% to 90% seen once. Material: PBMCs, obtained 46 to 49 weeks after starting pembrolizumab. The receptor source for this set is an adult with mismatch repair-deficient cancer. CDR3s leave out the opening cysteine and the closing phenylalanine or tryptophan.

J gene: TRBJ2-7
V gene: TRBV28
CDR3 protein: ASSSRGFEQY

J gene: TRBJ2-1
V gene: TRBV5-1
CDR3 protein: ASSPQDYNEQF

J gene: TRBJ2-3
V gene: TRBV6-1
CDR3 protein: ASSGLAGGPDTQY

J gene: TRBJ2-4
V gene: TRBV6-6
CDR3 protein: ASSTIAGEFKNIQY

J gene: TRBJ2-1
V gene: TRBV2
CDR3 protein: ASSEFWLAGGNEQF

J gene: TRBJ1-4
V gene: TRBV6-1
CDR3 protein: ASRNRGWDEKLF

J gene: TRBJ1-5
V gene: TRBV28
CDR3 protein: ASSLRGSYSNQPQH

J gene: TRBJ1-4
V gene: TRBV7-9
CDR3 protein: ASSSGQGSEKLF

J gene: TRBJ2-1
V gene: TRBV25-1
CDR3 protein: ASSDIQGHF

J gene: TRBJ2-7
V gene: TRBV10-3
CDR3 protein: ATEQGGYEQY

J gene: TRBJ2-2
V gene: TRBV2
CDR3 protein: ASRREGVGELF

J gene: TRBJ2-7
V gene: TRBV2
CDR3 protein: ATGRGNNEQY

J gene: TRBJ2-2
V gene: TRBV5-1
CDR3 protein: ASSLNSGELF

J gene: TRBJ2-3
V gene: TRBV2
CDR3 protein: ASSDAQGDTQY

J gene: TRBJ2-7
V gene: TRBV30
CDR3 protein: AWSVQWQDFGYEQY

J gene: TRBJ2-7
V gene: TRBV2
CDR3 protein: ASRTGQGSGEQY

J gene: TRBJ1-1
V gene: TRBV27
CDR3 protein: ASSFTGLTEAF

J gene: TRBJ2-7
V gene: TRBV27
CDR3 protein: ASSLQPSGISYEQY

J gene: TRBJ2-2
V gene: TRBV7-3
CDR3 protein: ASSLSGIDGELF

J gene: TRBJ2-6
V gene: TRBV7-2
CDR3 protein: ASSPTGLAAGANVLT

J gene: TRBJ2-7
V gene: TRBV11-3
CDR3 protein: ASSLTGNSYEQY

J gene: TRBJ1-2
V gene: TRBV7-3
CDR3 protein: ASSPTSGFYGYT

J gene: TRBJ2-5
V gene: TRBV30
CDR3 protein: AWSVTPGVETQY

J gene: TRBJ2-3
V gene: TRBV27
CDR3 protein: ASSLGLASTQY

J gene: TRBJ2-7
V gene: TRBV9
CDR3 protein: ASSAGAGGGSYEQY

J gene: TRBJ1-1
V gene: TRBV30
CDR3 protein: AWRSGGTEAF

J gene: TRBJ2-7
V gene: TRBV5-1
CDR3 protein: ASSSKQGARVEQY

J gene: TRBJ1-3
V gene: TRBV6-5
CDR3 protein: ASSQRQGNTIY

J gene: TRBJ2-5
V gene: TRBV5-6
CDR3 protein: ASTQFSGRAVETQY

J gene: TRBJ2-7
V gene: TRBV4-1
CDR3 protein: ASSRAGNRGGEQY

J gene: TRBJ2-5
V gene: TRBV18
CDR3 protein: ASQRSHQETQY

J gene: TRBJ2-1
V gene: TRBV5-1
CDR3 protein: ASSWKLAGGDNEQF

J gene: TRBJ2-7
V gene: TRBV11-3
CDR3 protein: ASSQGGSDSAGQY

J gene: TRBJ2-1
V gene: TRBV7-9
CDR3 protein: ASSPPGVYNEQF

J gene: TRBJ2-1
V gene: TRBV6-5
CDR3 protein: ASGRAGSSYNEQF

J gene: TRBJ2-7
V gene: TRBV28
CDR3 protein: ASTAGDTLGGYEQY

J gene: TRBJ2-1
V gene: TRBV27
CDR3 protein: ASSLVLAGYYNEQF

J gene: TRBJ1-5
V gene: TRBV7-9
CDR3 protein: ASSLGGTDLNQPQH

J gene: TRBJ2-3
V gene: TRBV7-2
CDR3 protein: ASSSRTGGNTQY

J gene: TRBJ2-7
V gene: TRBV5-4
CDR3 protein: ASSSQRAGLSYEQY

J gene: TRBJ1-4
V gene: TRBV27
CDR3 protein: ASSSPGHATNEKLF